This TCR beta chain was sequenced during a study of T cell responses to AZD1222 COVID-19 vaccine. Study-wide results and limits: At study baseline, merely over 5 AZD1222 recipients were seropositive. Spike-spanning, vaccine-associated CD4 TCRs were dominant at 160-218 and 743-854. Repertoires were obtained only post-peak T cell response. The donor cohort was predominantly white British with a female majority, and clonal diversity may have been underestimated.

Here immunoSEQ multiplex PCR was the method, and the copy in TCRdb shows in-frame clones only, minus some. Of under 70,000 clones in the sample, over 70% were seen once. This clone showed up just a few times. Its antigen remains unidentified. The receptor's source is an adult who received the AZD1222 COVID-19 vaccine. Sequenced here: peripheral blood, sampled 28 days after the second AZD1222 dose.

Here the CDR3 reads CASSSPGGKAFF. DNA of the CDR3: TGTGCCAGCAGTTCCCCAGGGGGCAAGGCTTTCTTT. The chain links TRBV6-2 or TRBV6-3 to TRBJ1-1, with 8 bases fitting TRBD1. Germline-derived CDR1 and CDR2 are MNHEY and SVGEGT. The CDR3 is 12 amino acids. V lost 4 bases and J lost 11; bases outside the gene matches: 6.